This note documents a single T cell receptor (beta chain) sequence. Its antigen is as yet unknown. The data were taken from a study of high-grade serous ovarian cancer treatment subgroups. CDR3 size: 16 residues. The V and J ends lost 4 bases and 8 bases, in that order; junction bases with no gene match: 12. Per the germline V gene, CDR1 is SEHNR and CDR2 is FQNEAQ (reference sequence). Tumor samples were taken before definitive surgery or chemotherapy. Study findings and constraints: Clonal relatedness tracked neoantigen level, and by trend copy number and mutation load. Different patients shared almost no repertoire; same-patient tumors shared about 0.095 to 0.85.

Data came from immunoSEQ multiplex PCR; TCRdb stores just in-frame clones and leaves some out. The sample contains around 30,000 clones, about 88% of which appear only once. The chain is built from TRBV7-9 and TRBJ2-1; TRBD2 agrees at 9 bases. The TCR was taken from a human donor with high-grade serous ovarian cancer. The sample was tumor tissue. CDR3 nucleotide sequence: TGTGCCAGCAGCTCCCCTGATAGCGGGAGCCTATATGAGCAGTTCTTC. Residues: CASSSPDSGSLYEQFF.